One and the same sample provided the 3 T cell receptor beta chains below, sequenced in a study of patients and donors after allogeneic stem cell transplantation. TCRdb independently ran MiXCR on the RT-PCR reads; one entry per CDR3 protein. In the table there are 900,000 to 1,000,000 distinct CDR3 sequences, approximately 19% of which are singletons. The sequenced sample was blood, either unsorted or a sorted T cell fraction (not recorded which). The receptors come from a human donor who was either an allogeneic HSCT recipient or a stem cell or donor lymphocyte infusion donor (not recorded which). It is not recorded whose cells these are; they may come from a transplant donor.

This clonotype was recorded at least ten times. At one boundary the junction diverges from the germline segment, which might be a read error. J is TRBJ2-5 and V is TRBV7-7; D is perhaps TRBD2 (6 bases). Per germline, CDR1 SSHAT and CDR2 FNYEAQ (reference sequence). This CDR3 has 17 residues. CDR3 protein: CASSRVGAGPRQETQYF. CDR3 in DNA: TGTGCTAGCAGCCGAGTTGGAGCGGGTCCGAGGCAAGAGACCCAGTACTTC. The full variable domain, its missing parts supplied by reference TRBV7-7 and TRBJ2-5, is GAGVSQSPRYKVTKRGQDVTLRCDPISSHATLYWYQQALGQGPEFLTYFNYEAQPDKSGLPSDRFSAERPEGSISTLTIQRTEQRDSAMYRCASSRVGAGPRQETQYFGPGTRLLVL.

The chain links TRBV6-5 to TRBJ2-7; 7 positions agree with TRBD1. Germline values: CDR1 MNHEY, CDR2 SVGAGI. J gave up 3 bases and V 2 bases, and 10 bases lay outside the gene matches. There are 16 residues in the CDR3. The CDR3 DNA sequence: TGTGCCAGCAGTTACAGTTATGGACAGGCGGGCTACGAGCAGTACTTC. Its translation: CASSYSYGQAGYEQYF.

The sample holds one count of this clonotype. This chain joins TRBV14 and TRBJ1-4; the D gene is possibly TRBD1 (5 bases). Trimming removed 4 bases at V and 6 bases at J, with 12 bases between. CDR1 and CDR2 (germline): SGHDN, FVKESK. The CDR3 has 14 amino acids. The CDR3 DNA follows: TGTGCCAGCAGCCTACAGGTTCTGGATGAAAAACTGTTTTTT. This codes for CASSLQVLDEKLFF.